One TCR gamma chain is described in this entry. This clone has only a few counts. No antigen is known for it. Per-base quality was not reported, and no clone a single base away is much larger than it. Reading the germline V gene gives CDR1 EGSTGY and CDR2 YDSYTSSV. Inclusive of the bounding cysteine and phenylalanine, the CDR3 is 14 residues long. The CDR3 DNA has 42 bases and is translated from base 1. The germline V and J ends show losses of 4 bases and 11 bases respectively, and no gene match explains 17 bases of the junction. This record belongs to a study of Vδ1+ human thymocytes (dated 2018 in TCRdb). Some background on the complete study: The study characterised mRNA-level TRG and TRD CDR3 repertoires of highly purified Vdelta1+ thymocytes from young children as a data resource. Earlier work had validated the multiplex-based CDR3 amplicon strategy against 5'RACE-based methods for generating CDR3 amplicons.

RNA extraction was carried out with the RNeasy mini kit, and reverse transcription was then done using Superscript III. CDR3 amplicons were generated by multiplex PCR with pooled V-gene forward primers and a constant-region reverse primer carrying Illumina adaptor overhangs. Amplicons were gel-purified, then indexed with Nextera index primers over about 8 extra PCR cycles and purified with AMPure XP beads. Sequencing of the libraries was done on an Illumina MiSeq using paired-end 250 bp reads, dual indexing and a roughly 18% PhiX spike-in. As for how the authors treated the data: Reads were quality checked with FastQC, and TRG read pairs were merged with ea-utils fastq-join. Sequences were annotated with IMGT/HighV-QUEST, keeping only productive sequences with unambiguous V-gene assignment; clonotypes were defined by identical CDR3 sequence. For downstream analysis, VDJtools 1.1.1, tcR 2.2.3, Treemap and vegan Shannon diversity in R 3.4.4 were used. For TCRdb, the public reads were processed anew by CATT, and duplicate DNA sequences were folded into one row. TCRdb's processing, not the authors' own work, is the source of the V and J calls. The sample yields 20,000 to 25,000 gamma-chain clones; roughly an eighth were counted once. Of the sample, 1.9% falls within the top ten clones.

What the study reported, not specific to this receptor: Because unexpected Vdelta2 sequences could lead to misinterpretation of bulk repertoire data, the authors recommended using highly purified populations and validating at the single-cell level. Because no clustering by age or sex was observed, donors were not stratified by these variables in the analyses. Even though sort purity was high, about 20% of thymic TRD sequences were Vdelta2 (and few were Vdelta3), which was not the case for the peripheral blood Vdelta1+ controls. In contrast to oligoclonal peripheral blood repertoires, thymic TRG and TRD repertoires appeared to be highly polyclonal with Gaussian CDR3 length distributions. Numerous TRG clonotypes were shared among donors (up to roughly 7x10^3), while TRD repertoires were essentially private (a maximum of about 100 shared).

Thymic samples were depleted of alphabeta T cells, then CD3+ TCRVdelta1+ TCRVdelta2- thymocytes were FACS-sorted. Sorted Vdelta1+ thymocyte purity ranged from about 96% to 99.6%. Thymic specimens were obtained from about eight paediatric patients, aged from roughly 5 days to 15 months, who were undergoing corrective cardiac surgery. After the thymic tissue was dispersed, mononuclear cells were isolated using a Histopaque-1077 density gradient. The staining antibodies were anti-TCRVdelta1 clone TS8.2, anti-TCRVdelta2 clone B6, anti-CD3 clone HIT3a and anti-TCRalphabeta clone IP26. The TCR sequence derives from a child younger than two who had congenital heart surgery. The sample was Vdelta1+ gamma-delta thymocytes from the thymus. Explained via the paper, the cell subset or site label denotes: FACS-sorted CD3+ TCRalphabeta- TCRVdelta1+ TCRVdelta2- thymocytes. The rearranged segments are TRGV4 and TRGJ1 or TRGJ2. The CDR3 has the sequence CATWDRRRYIEKLF. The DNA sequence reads TGTGCCACCTGGGACAGACGGAGGTACATTGAGAAACTCTTT.